This TCR beta chain originates from a study of spatial heterogeneity in lung cancer. This clonotype was found many times. Carried by each TCR cDNA molecule was a unique molecular identifier. TCRdb reprocessed the 5' RACE reads with MiXCR, giving one entry per CDR3 protein. In the table there are under 100,000 distinct CDR3 sequences, 7.5% to 10% of which are singletons. This CDR3 region has 13 residues. V shed 3 bases and J shed 5 bases, with 13 bases lying between them. CDR1 and CDR2 (germline): DFQATT, SNEGSKA (reference sequence). Time point of the sample: sample taken at primary tumor resection. Tumor, nontumor lung or frozen PBMC supplied whole RNA, sequenced without sorting.

This chain joins TRBV20-1 and TRBJ2-5, with D perhaps TRBD1 or TRBD2 (5 bases each). The TCR sequence derives from a male donor with early-stage non-small cell lung cancer. The specimen was PBMCs, collected at surgery. The CDR3 region is CSARGWGTETQYF. Written as DNA, the CDR3 is TGCAGTGCTAGGGGGTGGGGGACGGAGACCCAGTACTTC.